Presented here are 28 T cell receptor beta chains from one specimen sequenced in a study of blood T cell repertoires in COVID-19. TCRdb keeps only in-frame clones here, not all; method: immunoSEQ multiplex PCR. The profile shows under 80,000 clones, 90% of them singletons. Sample: peripheral blood. Receptors were obtained from a woman at least 80 years old with active COVID-19.

V is TRBV9 and J is TRBJ1-3; a possible D gene is TRBD1 (5 bases). This CDR3 has 14 residues. Germline V lookup: CDR1 SGDLS, CDR2 YYNGEE. The V end was cut by 0 bases, the J end by 3 bases, with 7 bases between. CDR3 sequence: CASSVGTIGNTIYF. CDR3 coding DNA: TGTGCCAGCAGCGTAGGGACAATTGGAAACACCATATATTTT.

The chain joins TRBV20-1 to TRBJ1-2, with TRBD1 matching over 7 bases. The CDR3 has 13 residues. Germline CDR1 and CDR2: DFQATT and SNEGSKA (reference sequence). The junction had 11 bases not matched to a gene; V was cut back by 6 bases and J by 7 bases. In DNA, the CDR3 is TGCAGTGCCAGTCAGGGGGTAAGGGGTGGCTACACCTTC. Protein product: CSASQGVRGGYTF.

The chain joins TRBV27 to TRBJ2-3, with D possibly being TRBD2 (5 bases). The CDR3 is 16 residues long. The germline V and J ends were trimmed by 5 bases and 3 bases, with 18 bases remaining between them. Germline lookup yields CDR1 MNHEY and CDR2 SMNVEV (reference sequence). The CDR3 is CASSRRELEGTDTQYF. DNA for the CDR3: TGTGCCAGCAGTCGTAGGGAGTTAGAAGGTACAGATACGCAGTATTTT.

V usage is TRBV19 and J usage is TRBJ1-4, with TRBD1 identical over 8 bases. Trimming removed 8 bases from V and 8 bases from J; junction bases left unmatched: 10. CDR3 length equals 14 residues. CDR1 LNHDA and CDR2 SQIVND come from the germline V gene (reference sequence). The CDR3 here is CASSTTGEEEKLFF. The CDR3 DNA reads as TGTGCCAGTTCTACGACAGGGGAGGAAGAAAAACTGTTTTTT.

This chain joins TRBV5-1 and TRBJ2-3; the D gene is possibly TRBD2 (6 bases). The CDR3 extends over 15 amino acids. CDR1 and CDR2 (germline): SGHRS, YFSETQ. Trimming cost V 4 bases and J 4 bases, with 16 bases left between them. The CDR3 nucleotides are TGCGCCAGCAGCCCAGGCGGGAATGTGGCAGATACGCAGTATTTT. It codes for CASSPGGNVADTQYF.

The chain carries TRBV4-2 and TRBJ2-7; D is undetermined. Trimming removed 0 bases from V and 3 bases from J, with 12 bases in between. The CDR3 runs to 15 residues. Germline V gives CDR1 LGHNA, CDR2 YNFKEQ. This CDR3 reads CASSQDWRANYEQYF. The CDR3 DNA reads TGTGCCAGCAGCCAAGATTGGAGAGCAAACTACGAGCAGTACTTC.

The rearrangement joins TRBV7-2 to TRBJ2-3, with a tentative D call TRBD2 (6 bases). V was clipped by 0 bases and J by 4 bases, with 8 bases between them. CDR1 and CDR2 from the germline V gene are SGHTA and FQGNSA. The length of the CDR3 is 14 residues. CDR3 amino acids: CASSLATRPDTQYF. The CDR3 region has the DNA TGTGCCAGCAGCTTAGCGACTAGGCCAGATACGCAGTATTTT.

The CDR3 loop reads CASSLPLAGVNEQFF. CDR3 nucleotides: TGTGCCAGCAGCCTGCCCCTAGCGGGAGTAAATGAGCAGTTCTTC. The chain links TRBV3-1 (or the pseudogene TRBV3-2) to TRBJ2-1; TRBD2 matches 10 bases. Germline lookup yields CDR1 LGHDT and CDR2 YNNKEL (reference sequence). The length of the CDR3 is 15 residues. Trimming at V came to 4 bases and at J to 7 bases, leaving 7 bases not matched to a gene.

J is TRBJ2-7 and V is TRBV7-9, with D tentatively TRBD1 (6 bases). Per the germline V gene, CDR1 is SEHNR and CDR2 is FQNEAQ (reference sequence). The CDR3 is 12 residues long. Trimming stripped 7 bases from V and 6 bases from J, with 13 bases between. CDR3 sequence reads: CASTDVGAEQYF. CDR3 in DNA: TGTGCCAGCACCGATGTGGGGGCCGAGCAGTACTTC.

The chain combines TRBV7-9 with TRBJ1-2, with TRBD1 matching over 9 bases. CDR1 and CDR2 from the germline V gene are SEHNR and FQNEAQ (reference sequence). The length of the CDR3 is 13 residues. The ends lost 5 bases at V and 6 bases at J; junction bases unmatched: 4. The CDR3 DNA sequence: TGTGCCAGCAGCCTGGGACAGGGAGATGGCTACACCTTC. Translation: CASSLGQGDGYTF. The full variable domain, with the rest looked up from reference TRBV7-9 and TRBJ1-2, is DTGVSQNPRHKITKRGQNVTFRCDPISEHNRLYWYRQTLGQGPEFLTYFQNEAQLEKSRLLSDRFSAERPKGSFSTLEIQRTEQGDSAMYLCASSLGQGDGYTFGSGTRLTVV.

The CDR3 region is CASSLRGTSYEQYF. CDR3 in DNA: TGTGCCAGCAGCTTAAGGGGCACGAGCTACGAGCAGTACTTC. The chain links TRBV7-9 to TRBJ2-7; D may be TRBD1 (5 bases). The CDR3 length is 14 residues. Germline CDR1 SEHNR, CDR2 FQNEAQ (reference sequence). Trimming cost V 2 bases and J 3 bases, with 11 bases left between them.

The chain is built from TRBV4-3 and TRBJ2-3, with 8 nucleotides matching TRBD2. The CDR3 loop spans 16 amino acids. Germline assignment: CDR1 LGHNA and CDR2 YSLEER. Trimming cost V 1 base and J 1 base; bases outside gene matches: 4. The CDR3 region is CASSQGLATRTDTQYF. CDR3 in DNA: TGCGCCAGCAGCCAAGGACTAGCGACCCGCACAGATACGCAGTATTTT.

This clone has just one count. The chain uses TRBV4-2 and TRBJ2-7; D not resolved. Trimming cost V 0 bases and J 0 bases, with 9 bases left between them. Germline CDR1 and CDR2: LGHNA and YNFKEQ. The CDR3 is made up of 15 amino acids. In DNA, the CDR3 is TGTGCCAGCAGCCAAGATCTGCGGAGCTCCTACGAGCAGTACTTC. This sequence encodes CASSQDLRSSYEQYF.

The chain joins TRBV7-8 to TRBJ2-1; 9 bases line up with TRBD1. The germline V gene has CDR1 SGHVS and CDR2 FQNEAQ. There are 16 residues in the CDR3. The V gene end was trimmed by 3 bases and the J gene end by 8 bases; junction bases not matched to a gene: 11. The CDR3 DNA sequence: TGTGCCAGCAGCTTCGCCGGGACAGGGCTTTGGTATGAGCAGTTCTTC. It translates to CASSFAGTGLWYEQFF.

The chain has TRBV2 and TRBJ2-5, with D possibly being TRBD2 (5 bases). CDR1 SNHLY and CDR2 FYNNEI come from the germline V gene. The V end was cut by 4 bases, the J end by 0 bases, with 18 bases between. The CDR3 spans 17 residues. Here the CDR3 DNA reads TGTGCCAGCAGTGTTAAGGGTCCAAGAGGGTACCAAGAGACCCAGTACTTC. Translating gives CASSVKGPRGYQETQYF.

The CDR3 nucleotides read TGTGCCAGCAGCCTAGGGGCTTTTGGCTACGAGCAGTACTTC. Its translation is CASSLGAFGYEQYF. J is TRBJ2-7 and V is TRBV11-2, with a weak D call TRBD1 (5 bases). V shed 5 bases and J shed 3 bases, with 14 bases lying between them. Germline lookup yields CDR1 SGHAT and CDR2 FQNNGV. CDR3 length: 14 residues. The full variable domain, completed using reference TRBV11-2 and TRBJ2-7, is EAGVAQSPRYKIIEKRQSVAFWCNPISGHATLYWYQQILGQGPKLLIQFQNNGVVDDSQLPKDRFSAERLKGVDSTLKIQPAKLEDSAVYLCASSLGAFGYEQYFGPGTRLTVT.

This chain connects TRBV27 to TRBJ1-2; 8 nucleotides match TRBD1. This CDR3 is 15 amino acids long. Germline V gene data show CDR1 as MNHEY and CDR2 as SMNVEV (reference sequence). V shed 6 bases, J shed 0 bases, and the junction held 6 bases outside the gene matches. As DNA, the CDR3 is TGTGCCAGCAGACCAGGGGGCAGAACTAACTATGGCTACACCTTC. As protein: CASRPGGRTNYGYTF.

This chain uses TRBV27 with TRBJ2-7; perhaps TRBD1 as D (6 bases). Trimming stripped 2 bases from V and 3 bases from J, with 14 bases between. Germline V gene data show CDR1 as MNHEY and CDR2 as SMNVEV (reference sequence). The CDR3 covers 15 residues. The CDR3 region is CASSLLSGAVYEQYF. CDR3 bases: TGTGCCAGCAGTTTACTTTCAGGGGCGGTCTACGAGCAGTACTTC.

The rearrangement uses TRBV18 and TRBJ2-3; 8 positions agree with TRBD2. From germline, CDR1 is KGHSH and CDR2 LQKENI. CDR3 length: 16 residues. V lost 6 bases to trimming and J lost 3 bases; unmatched junction nucleotides: 11. The CDR3 reads CASSPYSGKGTDTQYF. CDR3 nucleotide sequence: TGTGCCAGCTCGCCCTATAGCGGGAAAGGGACAGATACGCAGTATTTT.

The chain is built from TRBV15 and TRBJ2-1; the match to TRBD2 covers 10 bases. V shed 0 bases, J shed 8 bases, and the junction held 4 bases outside the gene matches. CDR1 and CDR2 (germline): LNHNV, YYDKDF (reference sequence). This CDR3 is built from 15 residues. CDR3 sequence: CATSRDSLAGDEQFF. As DNA, the CDR3 is TGTGCCACCAGCAGAGATTCGCTAGCGGGAGATGAGCAGTTCTTC.

The chain joins TRBV6-5 to TRBJ2-7; 8 nucleotides agree with TRBD1. CDR1 and CDR2 from the germline V gene are MNHEY and SVGAGI. This CDR3 contains 15 residues. V was pared by 6 bases and J by 3 bases, with 10 bases of the junction left unmatched. As DNA, the CDR3 is TGTGCCAGCAGGTCCCCCGGACAGGGTCTCTACGAGCAGTACTTC. Translated, it gives CASRSPGQGLYEQYF.

The chain combines TRBV14 with TRBJ2-1, with TRBD1 identical over 9 bases. V shed 2 bases and J 6 bases; nucleotides not matched to a gene: 14. The CDR3 length is 18 residues. Germline CDR1 is SGHDN and CDR2 is FVKESK. CDR3 nucleotide sequence: TGTGCCAGCAGCCAAACTATCTTCCGGGACAGGGTTCGCAATGAGCAGTTCTTC. Encoded protein: CASSQTIFRDRVRNEQFF.

J is TRBJ2-7 and V is TRBV28; 11 bases agree with TRBD2. CDR3 length: 17 residues. The V gene's germline CDR1 is MDHEN and CDR2 SYDVKM. After removal of 6 bases from V and 0 bases from J, the junction contained 10 bases not matched to a gene. For the CDR3, the DNA is TGTGCCAGCAGATCCCTAGCGGGAGGTTCGAGCTCCTACGAGCAGTACTTC. Amino acids: CASRSLAGGSSSYEQYF.

V is TRBV27 and J is TRBJ2-2, with 11 positions matching TRBD2. Germline V lookup: CDR1 MNHEY, CDR2 SMNVEV (reference sequence). V lost 5 bases to trimming and J lost 4 bases; unmatched junction nucleotides: 15. The CDR3 is made up of 19 amino acids. The CDR3 is CASSDRAPGLAGGTGELFF. CDR3 nucleotides: TGTGCCAGCAGTGACAGGGCCCCGGGGCTAGCGGGAGGCACCGGGGAGCTGTTTTTT.

This chain uses TRBV5-6 with TRBJ1-5, with D hard to call. Trimming shortened V by 5 bases and J by 7 bases, and 16 bases separated the two germline ends. Germline CDR1 is SGHDT and CDR2 is YYEEEE. The CDR3 is made up of 14 amino acids. The CDR3 bases are TGTGCCAGCAGAATTGGAGTAGGAGGACAGCCCCAGCATTTT. This translates into CASRIGVGGQPQHF.

This clone was counted a few times. This rearrangement joins TRBV6-6 to TRBJ2-7; tentatively, D is TRBD1 (5 bases). Germline CDR1 reads MNHNY; CDR2 reads SVGAGI (reference sequence). The V end lost 5 bases, the J end lost 4 bases, and 9 bases lay between the germline ends. CDR3 length equals 12 residues. The CDR3 DNA reads TGTGCCAGCAGTGTGACAGTATACGAGCAGTACTTC. This codes for CASSVTVYEQYF.

As for this clone: Other nucleotide sequences in the sample specify the same CDR3. The chain couples TRBV28 to TRBJ2-1, with 9 positions matching TRBD2. The CDR3 is 16 residues long. Germline assignment: CDR1 MDHEN and CDR2 SYDVKM. V lost 4 bases to trimming and J lost 0 bases; unmatched junction nucleotides: 4. The DNA for the CDR3 is TGTGCCAGCAGTTCACTTAGCGGGAGCTCCTACAATGAGCAGTTCTTC. Its protein is CASSSLSGSSYNEQFF.

The chain uses TRBV28 and TRBJ1-2, with D unclear. The length of the CDR3 is 14 residues. CDR1 and CDR2 (germline): MDHEN, SYDVKM. V was trimmed by 10 bases and J by 4 bases, leaving 19 bases between them. The CDR3 here is CATPREGSLYGYTF. The CDR3, as DNA: TGTGCCACCCCGCGGGAAGGCTCCCTCTATGGCTACACCTTC.